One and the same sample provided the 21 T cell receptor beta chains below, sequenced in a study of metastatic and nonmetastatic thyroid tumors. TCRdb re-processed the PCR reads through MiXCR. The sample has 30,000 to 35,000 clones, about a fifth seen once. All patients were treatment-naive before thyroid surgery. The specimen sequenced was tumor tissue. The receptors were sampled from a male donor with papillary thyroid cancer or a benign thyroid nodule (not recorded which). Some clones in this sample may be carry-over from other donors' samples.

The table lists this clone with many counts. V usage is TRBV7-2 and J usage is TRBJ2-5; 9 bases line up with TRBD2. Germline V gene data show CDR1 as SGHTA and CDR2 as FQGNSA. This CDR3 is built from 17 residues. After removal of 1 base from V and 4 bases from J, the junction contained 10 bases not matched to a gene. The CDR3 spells CASSLGLNLAGLETQYF. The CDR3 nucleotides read TGTGCCAGCAGCTTAGGGTTAAATCTAGCGGGACTAGAGACCCAGTACTTC.

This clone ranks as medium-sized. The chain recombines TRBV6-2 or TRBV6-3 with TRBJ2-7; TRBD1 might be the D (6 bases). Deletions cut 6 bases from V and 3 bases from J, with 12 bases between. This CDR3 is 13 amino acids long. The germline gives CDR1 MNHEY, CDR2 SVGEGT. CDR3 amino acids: CASSQQGIYEQYF. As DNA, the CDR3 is TGTGCCAGCAGCCAACAGGGTATCTACGAGCAGTACTTC.

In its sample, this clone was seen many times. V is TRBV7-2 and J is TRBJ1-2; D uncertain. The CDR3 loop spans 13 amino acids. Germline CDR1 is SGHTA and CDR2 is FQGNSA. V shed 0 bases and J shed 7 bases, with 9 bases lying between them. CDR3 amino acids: CASSLARSSGYTF. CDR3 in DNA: TGTGCCAGCAGCTTAGCACGATCGTCTGGCTACACCTTC.

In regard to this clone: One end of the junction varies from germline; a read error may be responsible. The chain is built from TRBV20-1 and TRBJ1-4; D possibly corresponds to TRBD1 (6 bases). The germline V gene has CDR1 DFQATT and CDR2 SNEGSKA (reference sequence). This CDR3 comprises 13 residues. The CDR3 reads CSARGGGREKLFF. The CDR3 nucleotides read TGCAGTGCCAGAGGAGGGGGTAGAGAAAAACTGTTTTTT.

The chain's CDR3 is CAWSVRYGNNYGYTF. The CDR3 bases are TGTGCCTGGAGTGTACGGTACGGGAATAACTATGGCTACACCTTC. The chain is built from TRBV30 and TRBJ1-2; D call uncertain. V was cut by 0 bases and J by 1 base, with 12 bases left in between. Germline V gene data show CDR1 as GTSNPN and CDR2 as SVGIG (reference sequence). The CDR3 loop spans 15 amino acids.

CDR3 DNA: TGCAGTGCTCCCCTCTCCAGACAGGGTAACCAGATTCCGATCGAGCAGTACTTC. Translating it yields CSAPLSRQGNQIPIEQYF. This rearrangement joins TRBV20-1 to TRBJ2-7; 7 positions agree with TRBD1. CDR1 is DFQATT, CDR2 SNEGSKA, per germline (reference sequence). This CDR3 comprises 18 residues. With V trimmed by 5 bases and J by 6 bases, 25 bases remained unmatched.

The CDR3 loop reads CASSEGLAGAYEQYF. The CDR3 coding sequence is TGCGCCAGCAGTGAAGGGCTAGCGGGGGCCTACGAGCAGTACTTC. V usage is TRBV10-2 and J usage is TRBJ2-7; 10 bases agree with TRBD2. V shed 3 bases, J shed 2 bases, and the junction held 4 bases outside the gene matches. This CDR3 comprises 15 residues. The germline CDR1 and CDR2 sequences are WSHSY and SAAADI.

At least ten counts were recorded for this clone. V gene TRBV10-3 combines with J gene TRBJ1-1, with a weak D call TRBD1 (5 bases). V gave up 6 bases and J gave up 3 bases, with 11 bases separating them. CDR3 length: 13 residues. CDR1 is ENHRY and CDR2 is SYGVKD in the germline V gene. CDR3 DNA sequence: TGTGCCATCAGGGGGGACTGGGACACTGAAGCTTTCTTT. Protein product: CAIRGDWDTEAFF.

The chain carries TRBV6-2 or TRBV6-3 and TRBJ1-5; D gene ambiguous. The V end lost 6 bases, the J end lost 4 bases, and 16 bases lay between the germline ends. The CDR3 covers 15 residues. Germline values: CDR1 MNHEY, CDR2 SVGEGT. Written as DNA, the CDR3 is TGTGCCAGCAGATCCCATCTATATATAAATCAGCCCCAGCATTTT. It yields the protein CASRSHLYINQPQHF.

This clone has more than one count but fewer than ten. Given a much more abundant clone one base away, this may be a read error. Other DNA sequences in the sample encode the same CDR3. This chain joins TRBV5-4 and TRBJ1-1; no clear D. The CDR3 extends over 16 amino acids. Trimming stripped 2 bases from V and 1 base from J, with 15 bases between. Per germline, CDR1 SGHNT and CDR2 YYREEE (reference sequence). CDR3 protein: CASSLVGPLTNTEAFF. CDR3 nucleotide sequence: TGTGCCAGCAGCTTAGTTGGCCCTCTTACGAACACTGAAGCTTTCTTT.

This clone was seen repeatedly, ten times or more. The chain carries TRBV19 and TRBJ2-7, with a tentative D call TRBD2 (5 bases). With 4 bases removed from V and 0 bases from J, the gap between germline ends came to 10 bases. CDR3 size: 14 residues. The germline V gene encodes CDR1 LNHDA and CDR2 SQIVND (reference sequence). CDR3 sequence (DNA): TGTGCCAGTAGTACCTCCGGGATCTCCTACGAGCAGTACTTC. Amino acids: CASSTSGISYEQYF.

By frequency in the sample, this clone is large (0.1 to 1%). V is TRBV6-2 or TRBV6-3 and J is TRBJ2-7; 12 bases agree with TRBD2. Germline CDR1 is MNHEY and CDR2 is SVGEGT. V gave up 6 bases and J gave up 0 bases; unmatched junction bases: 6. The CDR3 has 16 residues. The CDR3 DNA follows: TGTGCCAGCAGGGAACTAGCGGGAGGAAGCTCCTACGAGCAGTACTTC. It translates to CASRELAGGSSYEQYF.

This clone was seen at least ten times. The chain's CDR3 is CASSLVGTPYEQYF. CDR3 in DNA: TGCGCCAGCAGCTTGGTAGGGACACCCTACGAGCAGTACTTC. The chain is built from TRBV5-1 and TRBJ2-7, with a tentative D call TRBD1 (6 bases). Germline CDR1 is SGHRS and CDR2 is YFSETQ. CDR3 length equals 14 residues. V was trimmed by 0 bases and J by 2 bases, leaving 9 bases between them.

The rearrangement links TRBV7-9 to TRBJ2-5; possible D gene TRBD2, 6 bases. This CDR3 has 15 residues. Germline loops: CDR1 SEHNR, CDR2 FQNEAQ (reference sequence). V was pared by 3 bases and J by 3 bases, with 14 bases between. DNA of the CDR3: TGTGCCAGCAGCTTGCTGGGGGGACGAAAAGAGACCCAGTACTTC. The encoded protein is CASSLLGGRKETQYF.

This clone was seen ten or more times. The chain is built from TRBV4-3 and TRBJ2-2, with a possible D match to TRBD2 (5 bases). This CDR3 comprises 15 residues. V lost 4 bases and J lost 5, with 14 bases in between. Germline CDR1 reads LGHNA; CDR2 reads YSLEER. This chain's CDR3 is CASSLFTAGTGELFF. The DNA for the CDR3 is TGCGCCAGCAGCCTCTTCACCGCGGGTACCGGGGAGCTGTTTTTT.

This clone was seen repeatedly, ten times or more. CDR3 sequence: CASSRLDSPLHF. The CDR3 bases are TGTGCCAGCAGCAGACTAGATTCACCCCTCCACTTT. V is TRBV6-2 or TRBV6-3 and J is TRBJ1-6; no clear D. V lost 6 bases, J lost 8 bases, and 8 bases lay in between. Germline values: CDR1 MNHEY, CDR2 SVGEGT. The CDR3 has 12 residues.

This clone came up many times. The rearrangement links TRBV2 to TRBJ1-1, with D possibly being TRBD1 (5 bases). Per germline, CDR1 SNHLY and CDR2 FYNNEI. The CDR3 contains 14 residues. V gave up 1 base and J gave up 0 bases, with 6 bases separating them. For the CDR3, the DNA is TGTGCCAGCAGTGAAGGAGGGGTGAACACTGAAGCTTTCTTT. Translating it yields CASSEGGVNTEAFF.

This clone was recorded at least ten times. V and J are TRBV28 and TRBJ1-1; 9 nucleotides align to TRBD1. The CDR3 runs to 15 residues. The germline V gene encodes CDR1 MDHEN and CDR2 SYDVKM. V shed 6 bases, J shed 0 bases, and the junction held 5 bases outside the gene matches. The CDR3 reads CASRYGDRVNTEAFF. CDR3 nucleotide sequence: TGTGCCAGCAGGTACGGGGACAGGGTGAACACTGAAGCTTTCTTT.

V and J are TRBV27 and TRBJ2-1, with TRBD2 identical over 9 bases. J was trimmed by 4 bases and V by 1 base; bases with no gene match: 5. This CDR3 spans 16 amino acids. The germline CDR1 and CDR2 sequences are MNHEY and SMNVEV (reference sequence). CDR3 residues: CASSLFPSGRYNEQFF. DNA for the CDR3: TGTGCCAGCAGTTTATTTCCGAGCGGGAGGTACAATGAGCAGTTCTTC.

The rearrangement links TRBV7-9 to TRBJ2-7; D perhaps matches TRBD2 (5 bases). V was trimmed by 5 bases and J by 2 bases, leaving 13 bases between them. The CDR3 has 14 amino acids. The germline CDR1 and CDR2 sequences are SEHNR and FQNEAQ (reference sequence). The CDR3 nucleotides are TGTGCCAGCAGCAAGCCGGGATCCCCCTACGAGCAGTACTTC. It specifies CASSKPGSPYEQYF.

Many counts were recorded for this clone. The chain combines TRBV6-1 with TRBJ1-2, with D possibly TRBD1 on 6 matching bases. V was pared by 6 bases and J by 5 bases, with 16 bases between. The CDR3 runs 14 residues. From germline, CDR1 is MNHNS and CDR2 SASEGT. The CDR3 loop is CASRPTGELYGYTF. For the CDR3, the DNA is TGTGCCAGCAGACCGACAGGCGAACTGTATGGCTACACCTTC.